This TCR beta chain was captured by sequencing in a study of graft-versus-host responses after intestinal transplantation. About this clone: Antigen specificity is unknown.

The CDR3 covers 12 residues. Germline assignment: CDR1 SEHNR and CDR2 FQNEAQ (reference sequence). V lost 7 bases and J lost 2, with 8 bases in between. Libraries were prepared by immunoSEQ multiplex PCR; TCRdb keeps only in-frame clonotypes and omits some of them. The sample shows about 82,000 clones, 91% of them seen only once. This clonotype was obtained from a human donor who received an intestinal transplant. The input for sequencing was unstimulated CD4+ T cells sorted from spleen or lymph node cells, taken before intestinal transplant. The genes are TRBV7-9 and TRBJ1-1; D gene ambiguous. CDR3 amino acids: CASTRGNTEAFF. CDR3 in DNA: TGTGCCAGCACCCGGGGTAACACTGAAGCTTTCTTT.